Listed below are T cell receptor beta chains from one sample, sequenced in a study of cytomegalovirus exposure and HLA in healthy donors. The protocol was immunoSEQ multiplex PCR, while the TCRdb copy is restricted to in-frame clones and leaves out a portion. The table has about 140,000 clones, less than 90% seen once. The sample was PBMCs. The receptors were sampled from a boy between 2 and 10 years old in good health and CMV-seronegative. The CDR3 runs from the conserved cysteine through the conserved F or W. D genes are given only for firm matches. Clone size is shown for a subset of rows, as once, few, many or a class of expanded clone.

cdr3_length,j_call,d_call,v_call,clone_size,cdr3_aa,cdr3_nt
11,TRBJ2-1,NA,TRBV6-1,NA,CASSEAREQFF,TGTGCCAGCAGTGAAGCGCGTGAGCAGTTCTTC
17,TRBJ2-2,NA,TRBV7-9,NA,CASRVRATGRDTGELFF,TGTGCCAGCAGAGTAAGGGCAACAGGGAGGGACACCGGGGAGCTGTTTTTT
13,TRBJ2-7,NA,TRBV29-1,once,CSVEIDVDYEQYF,TGCAGCGTTGAAATAGATGTTGACTACGAGCAGTACTTC
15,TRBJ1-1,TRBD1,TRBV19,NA,CASSLLGKGATEAFF,TGTGCCAGTAGCCTACTAGGTAAGGGGGCAACTGAAGCTTTCTTT
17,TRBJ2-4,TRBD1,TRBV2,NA,CASRTGTDILAKNIQYF,TGTGCCAGCAGAACCGGGACAGATATACTAGCCAAAAACATTCAGTACTTC
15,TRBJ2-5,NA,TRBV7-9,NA,CASSLGVRQQETQYF,TGTGCCAGCAGCTTAGGGGTGCGGCAGCAAGAGACCCAGTACTTC
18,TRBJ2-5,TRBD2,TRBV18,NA,CASSYKAGLADRQETQYF,TGTGCCAGCTCGTATAAAGCAGGACTAGCGGACCGACAAGAGACCCAGTACTTC
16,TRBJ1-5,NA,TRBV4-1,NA,CASSQFWRYSNQPQHF,TGCGCCAGCAGCCAATTCTGGCGGTATAGCAATCAGCCCCAGCATTTT
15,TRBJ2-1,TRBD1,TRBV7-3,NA,CASSTRQGSYNEQFF,TGTGCCAGCAGCACCCGACAGGGGTCCTACAATGAGCAGTTCTTC
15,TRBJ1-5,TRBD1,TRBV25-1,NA,CASSGTGDSNQPQHF,TGTGCCAGCAGTGGGACAGGGGATAGCAATCAGCCCCAGCATTTT
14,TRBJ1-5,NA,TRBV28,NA,CASSPPGYNQPQHF,TGTGCCAGCAGTCCTCCGGGATACAATCAGCCCCAGCATTTT
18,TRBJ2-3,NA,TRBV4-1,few,CASSQDLGLWRFRDTQYF,TGCGCCAGCAGCCAAGATCTCGGGTTGTGGCGTTTTAGAGATACGCAGTATTTT
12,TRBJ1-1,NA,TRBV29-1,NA,CSVFRQNTEAFF,TGCAGCGTCTTCCGACAGAACACTGAAGCTTTCTTT
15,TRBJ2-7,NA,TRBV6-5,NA,CASSPDSFNTYEQYF,TGTGCCAGCAGTCCAGACAGTTTCAACACCTACGAGCAGTACTTC
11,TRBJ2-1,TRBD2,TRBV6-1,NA,CASSSGGKTVF,TGTGCCAGCAGCTCCGGGGGGAAAACGGTCTTC
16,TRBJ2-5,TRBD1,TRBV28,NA,CASTPGQGWGQETQYF,TGTGCCAGCACCCCGGGACAGGGATGGGGACAAGAGACCCAGTACTTC
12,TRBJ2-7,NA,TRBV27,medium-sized,CAAGPHGREQYF,TGTGCCGCGGGGCCCCACGGCCGCGAGCAGTACTTC
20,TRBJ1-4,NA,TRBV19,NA,CASRNWGGRGHHATNEKLFF,TGTGCCAGTAGAAACTGGGGGGGTCGGGGGCACCATGCAACTAATGAAAAACTGTTTTTT
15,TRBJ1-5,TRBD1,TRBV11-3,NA,CASSYEGAGKQPQHF,TGTGCCAGCAGCTACGAGGGGGCTGGGAAGCAGCCCCAGCATTTT
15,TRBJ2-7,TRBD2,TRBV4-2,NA,CASSQGLAGSYEQYF,TGTGCCAGCAGCCAAGGACTAGCGGGCTCCTACGAGCAGTACTTC
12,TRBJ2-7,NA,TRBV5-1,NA,CASSLRGGEQYF,TGCGCCAGCAGCTTAAGGGGCGGCGAGCAGTACTTC
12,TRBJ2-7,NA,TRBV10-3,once,CAISESRDEQYF,TGTGCCATCAGTGAGTCGAGGGACGAGCAGTACTTC
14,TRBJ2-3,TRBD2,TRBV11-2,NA,CASSAGTSGDTQYF,TGTGCCAGCAGCGCCGGGACTAGCGGAGATACGCAGTATTTT
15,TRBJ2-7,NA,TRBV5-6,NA,CASSLFGAGRYEQYF,TGTGCCAGCAGCCTTTTTGGGGCAGGGCGCTACGAGCAGTACTTC
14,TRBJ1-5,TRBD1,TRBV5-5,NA,CASSRQGDYQPQHF,TGTGCCAGCAGCAGACAGGGAGATTATCAGCCCCAGCATTTT
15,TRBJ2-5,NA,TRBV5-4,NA,CASSAMSREQETQYF,TGTGCCAGCAGCGCTATGTCACGGGAACAAGAGACCCAGTACTTC
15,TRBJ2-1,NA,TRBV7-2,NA,CASSRDLASYNEQFF,TGTGCCAGCAGCCGCGATCTAGCCTCCTACAATGAGCAGTTCTTC
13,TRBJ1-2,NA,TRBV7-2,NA,CASSVYRAYGYTF,TGTGCCAGCAGCGTTTACAGGGCCTATGGCTACACCTTC
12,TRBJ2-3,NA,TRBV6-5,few,CASSYGFGTQYF,TGTGCCAGCAGTTACGGTTTCGGTACGCAGTATTTT
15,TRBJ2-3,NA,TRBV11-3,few,CASSSGGITTDTQYF,TGTGCCAGCAGTTCAGGGGGGATAACCACAGATACGCAGTATTTT
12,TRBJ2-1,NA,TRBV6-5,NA,CASSPDSHEQFF,TGTGCCAGCAGCCCCGACAGTCACGAGCAGTTCTTC
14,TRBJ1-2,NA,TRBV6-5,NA,CASSYSRGNRGYTF,TGTGCCAGCAGTTACTCTCGCGGGAATAGAGGCTACACCTTC
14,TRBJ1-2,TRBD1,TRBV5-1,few,CASSFGETGNGYTF,TGCGCCAGCAGCTTTGGCGAGACAGGGAATGGCTACACCTTC
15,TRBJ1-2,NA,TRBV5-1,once,CASSLASGSLYGYTF,TGCGCCAGCAGCTTGGCCTCAGGGTCACTTTATGGCTACACCTTC
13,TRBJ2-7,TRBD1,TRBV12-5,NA,CASAVDRPYEQYF,TGTGCTAGTGCCGTGGACAGGCCCTACGAGCAGTACTTC
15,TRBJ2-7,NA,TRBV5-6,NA,CASSLWTAQSYEQYF,TGTGCCAGCAGCTTGTGGACAGCTCAGTCCTACGAGCAGTACTTC
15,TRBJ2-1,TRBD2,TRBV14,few,CASSLLAGGPNEQFF,TGTGCCAGCAGCCTCCTAGCGGGGGGGCCGAATGAGCAGTTCTTC
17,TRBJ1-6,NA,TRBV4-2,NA,CASSRDKATGTISPLHF,TGTGCCAGCAGCCGGGACAAAGCAACCGGGACTATCTCACCCCTCCACTTT
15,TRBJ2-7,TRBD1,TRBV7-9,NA,CSSSLYRGSSYEQYF,TGTTCCAGCAGCTTATACAGGGGGAGCTCCTACGAGCAGTACTTC
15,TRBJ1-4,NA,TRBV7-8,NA,CASSKRTAPNEKLFF,TGTGCCAGCAGCAAGAGGACAGCCCCTAATGAAAAACTGTTTTTT
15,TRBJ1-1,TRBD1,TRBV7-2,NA,CASSPRRGLETEAFF,TGTGCCAGCAGCCCACGCAGGGGGCTGGAAACTGAAGCTTTCTTT
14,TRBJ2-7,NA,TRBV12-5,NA,CASGLIGQPYEQYF,TGTGCTAGTGGTTTGATTGGACAGCCCTACGAGCAGTACTTC
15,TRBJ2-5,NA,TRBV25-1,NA,CASSGDRNPEETQYF,TGTGCCAGCAGTGGCGACAGGAATCCCGAAGAGACCCAGTACTTC
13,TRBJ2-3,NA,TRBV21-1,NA,CASSTHTADTQYF,TGTGCCAGCAGCACACACACCGCAGATACGCAGTATTTT
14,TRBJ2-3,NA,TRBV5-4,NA,CASGKGAGRDTQYF,TGTGCCAGCGGGAAGGGTGCGGGGCGGGATACGCAGTATTTT
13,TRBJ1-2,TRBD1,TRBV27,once,CASSQDRDYGYTF,TGTGCCAGCAGCCAGGACAGGGACTATGGCTACACCTTC
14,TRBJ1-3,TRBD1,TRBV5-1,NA,CASSSTGGENTIYF,TGCGCCAGCAGCTCGACAGGGGGCGAAAACACCATATATTTT
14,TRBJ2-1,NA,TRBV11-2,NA,CASSLMGNYNEQFF,TGTGCCAGCAGCTTAATGGGCAACTACAATGAGCAGTTCTTC
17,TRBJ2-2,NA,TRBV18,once,CASSPWRTGLNTGELFF,TGTGCCAGCTCACCATGGAGAACAGGCCTTAACACCGGGGAGCTGTTTTTT
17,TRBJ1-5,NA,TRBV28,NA,CASSFVGGAQSNQPQHF,TGTGCCAGCAGTTTTGTCGGAGGGGCACAATCAAATCAGCCCCAGCATTTT
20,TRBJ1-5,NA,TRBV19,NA,CASSRPPRGPQRVKAQPQHF,TGTGCCAGTAGCCGACCCCCACGGGGCCCCCAGCGGGTTAAGGCTCAGCCCCAGCATTTT
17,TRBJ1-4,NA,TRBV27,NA,CASSLFGPGATNEKLFF,TGTGCCAGCAGCCTATTTGGGCCAGGGGCAACTAATGAAAAACTGTTTTTT
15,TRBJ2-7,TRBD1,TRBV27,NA,CASSSTVDRGREQYF,TGTGCCAGCAGTTCGACGGTCGACAGGGGGCGCGAGCAGTACTTC